The rows below give T cell receptor beta chains drawn from one sample of a study of shared clonotypes between healthy human individuals. Using immunoSEQ multiplex PCR, the repertoire was profiled, and TCRdb retains in-frame clones only, with some absent. The sample consists of hundreds of thousands of clones, about 96% of them appearing once. The source material was naive CD4+ T cells sorted from blood. All receptors come from a woman under 40 in good health. Each CDR3 is given with its conserved first and last residue. The order of the fields is clone size, V gene, D gene, J gene, CDR3 DNA, CDR3 protein. D genes are given only for firm matches. Clone size is given for some rows only: seen once, a few or many times, or a class if the clone is expanded.

.	TRBV11-2	TRBD2	TRBJ2-7	TGTGCCAGCAGCGCACTAGCGGGAGTACGTGAGCAGTACTTC	CASSALAGVREQYF
.	TRBV10-3	.	TRBJ1-1	TGTGCCATCAGTGGGGTTCGGGACACTGAAGCTTTCTTT	CAISGVRDTEAFF
.	TRBV7-9	.	TRBJ2-3	TGTGCCAGCAGCGAAAGTAGCACAGATACGCAGTATTTT	CASSESSTDTQYF
.	TRBV6-5	.	TRBJ2-7	TGTGCCAGCAGTTACTCTACTAGGGCAACCGACGAGCAGTACTTC	CASSYSTRATDEQYF
.	TRBV18	.	TRBJ2-5	TGTGCCAGCTCACCAGGGGACGGAAGGAAAGAGACCCAGTACTTC	CASSPGDGRKETQYF
.	TRBV5-4	.	TRBJ1-3	TGTGCCAGCAGCTTTTGGGGAACCGGAAACACCATATATTTT	CASSFWGTGNTIYF
.	TRBV30	.	TRBJ2-2	TGTGCCTGGAGTGAGTCCGGGGAGCTGTTTTTT	CAWSESGELFF
.	TRBV28	.	TRBJ1-5	TGTGCCAGCAGTTCCCCCACAGAGAACCCCAGAGTCAAGCCTTTT	CASSSPTENPRVKPF
.	TRBV15	.	TRBJ2-1	TGTGCCACCAGCAGAGATCCACTAGCCGGTGAGCAGTTCTTC	CATSRDPLAGEQFF
.	TRBV28	.	TRBJ2-1	TGTGCCAGCAGCCCCCCGGGAGCCTACAATGAGCAGTTCTTC	CASSPPGAYNEQFF
.	TRBV7-8	.	TRBJ2-7	TGTGCCAGCAGCTTAACCTCCGGGCGGTGGTCCTACGAGCAGTACTTC	CASSLTSGRWSYEQYF
once	TRBV28	.	TRBJ2-5	TGTGCCAGCAGTTACCCATTGTGGGACGGGAGGAGGGACAAAGAGACCCAGTACTTC	CASSYPLWDGRRDKETQYF
.	TRBV5-1	.	TRBJ2-7	TGCGCCAGCAGCGCGGACTACGAGCAGTACTTC	CASSADYEQYF
.	TRBV20-1	.	TRBJ1-1	TGCAGTGCTTACAGGGACACTGAAGCTTTCTTT	CSAYRDTEAFF
.	TRBV2	.	TRBJ2-6	TGTGCCAGCAGTGTATTGGGGGCCTCTGGGGCCAACGTCCTGACTTTC	CASSVLGASGANVLTF
.	TRBV28	.	TRBJ2-1	TGTGCCAGCAGTCAATGTTGTCGTGGGAGGCTCAATGAGCAGTTCTTC	CASSQCCRGRLNEQFF
.	TRBV7-8	.	TRBJ2-7	TGTGCCAGCAGCTTAGCGCTGGGACAAATGAGCTCCTACGAGCAGTACTTC	CASSLALGQMSSYEQYF
.	TRBV28	.	TRBJ1-2	TGTGCCAGCAGTCCCCCGGGGATGGGCTACACCTTC	CASSPPGMGYTF
.	TRBV6-5	TRBD1	TRBJ2-7	TGTGCCAGCAGTTATAACCGAGACAGGGCCCACGAGCAGTACTTC	CASSYNRDRAHEQYF
.	TRBV2	.	TRBJ2-1	TGTGCCAGCAGGAGGCGAGGGGCGTACGTTGAGCAGTTCTTC	CASRRRGAYVEQFF
.	TRBV25-1	TRBD2	TRBJ2-5	TGTGCCAGCAGTGATCGACTAGCGGGAGGGCATTATTACTTC	CASSDRLAGGHYYF
.	TRBV6-1	TRBD1	TRBJ2-7	TGTGCCAGCAGGAAACTATGGACAGGGGACTACGAGCAGTACTTC	CASRKLWTGDYEQYF
.	TRBV7-3	TRBD2	TRBJ2-1	TGTGCCAGCAGCCTTTCAAATAGGAAGCGGGGGGCTCCGGAGCAGTTCTTC	CASSLSNRKRGAPEQFF
.	TRBV5-1	.	TRBJ2-7	TGCGCCAGCAGCTTGACTAGCAGTCCCTACGAGCAGTACTTC	CASSLTSSPYEQYF
.	TRBV9	.	TRBJ2-2	TGTGCCAGCAGCGTAGATAGAGGGGGATTGTACACCGGGGAGCTGTTTTTT	CASSVDRGGLYTGELFF
.	TRBV6-5	TRBD1	TRBJ1-3	TGTGCCAGCAGTAAGGACAGGGACCCTGGAAACACCATATATTTT	CASSKDRDPGNTIYF
.	TRBV28	.	TRBJ2-4	TGTGCCAGCAGGGACTCTTCAGCCAAAAACATTCAGTACTTC	CASRDSSAKNIQYF
.	TRBV4-1	TRBD1	TRBJ2-7	TGCGCCAGCAGCCATCAGGCCGGGACAGTTGTCGAGCAGTACTTC	CASSHQAGTVVEQYF
once	TRBV6-5	.	TRBJ1-1	TGTGCCAGCAGTCCCCCAGGCACTGAAGCTTTCTTT	CASSPPGTEAFF
.	TRBV6-4	.	TRBJ2-7	TGTGCCAGAAGTCGAGGGGGGAGGGAAGACGAGCAGTACTTC	CARSRGGREDEQYF
.	TRBV2	.	TRBJ1-4	TGTGCCAGCAGTGTATTTGGGCAGATCAGTAATGAAAAACTGTTTTTT	CASSVFGQISNEKLFF
.	TRBV5-1	.	TRBJ2-5	TGCGCCAGCAGCTTGGGTCAGGGTGAGACCCAGTACTTC	CASSLGQGETQYF
.	TRBV7-2	.	TRBJ2-7	TGTGCCAGCAGCCTGGAGTGGCGGGACTTGTCCTACGAGCAGTACTTC	CASSLEWRDLSYEQYF
once	TRBV7-9	.	TRBJ2-7	TGTGCCAGCAGCTCCGACAGGACATCCTCCTACGAGCAGTACTTC	CASSSDRTSSYEQYF
.	TRBV2	TRBD2	TRBJ2-1	TGTGCCAGCAGTGAACGCGGGGGCTCCTACAATGAGCAGTTCTTC	CASSERGGSYNEQFF
.	TRBV18	.	TRBJ1-4	TGTGCCAGCTCACCAGCCACCAAAGCTAATGAAAAACTGTTTTTT	CASSPATKANEKLFF
.	TRBV15	.	TRBJ2-7	TGTGCCACCAGCAGAGAATTGACTGGCACCTACGAGCAGTACTTC	CATSRELTGTYEQYF
.	TRBV27	.	TRBJ2-3	TGTGCCAGCGGGAGGACAGATACGCAGTATTTT	CASGRTDTQYF
.	TRBV14	.	TRBJ2-1	TGTGCCAGCAGCCCTGGGGGGGAGCAGTTCTTC	CASSPGGEQFF
.	TRBV28	.	TRBJ1-2	TGTGCCAGCAGTCAGGACGGAGTCGGTGGCTACACCTTC	CASSQDGVGGYTF
.	TRBV29-1	.	TRBJ2-7	TGCAGCGCCGAGGATTCTAGCTACGAGCAGTACTTC	CSAEDSSYEQYF
.	TRBV18	.	TRBJ2-7	TGTGCCAGCTCACCAGAGGGCCCCTACGAGCAGTACTTC	CASSPEGPYEQYF
once	TRBV7-9	TRBD1	TRBJ2-7	TGTGCCAGCAGCTCGGGACAGAGATACGAGCAGTACTTC	CASSSGQRYEQYF
.	TRBV28	TRBD1	TRBJ1-5	TGTGCCAGCAATCCACAGGGGGAACCCAATCAGCCCCAGCATTTT	CASNPQGEPNQPQHF
.	TRBV6-1	.	TRBJ1-2	TGTGCCAGCAAACGGACTAACTATGGCTACACCTTC	CASKRTNYGYTF
.	TRBV9	TRBD2	TRBJ2-2	TGTGCCAGCAGCCAGAGCGGGGCGAACACCGGGGAGCTGTTTTTT	CASSQSGANTGELFF
.	TRBV19	TRBD2	TRBJ2-3	TGTGCCAGTAGTATGGCGCGGGAGGGGCAAAACACAGATACGCAGTATTTT	CASSMAREGQNTDTQYF
.	TRBV19	.	TRBJ1-2	TGTGCCAGTAGTACAGATGACAGTTATGGCTACACCTTC	CASSTDDSYGYTF
.	TRBV6-5	.	TRBJ1-5	TGTGCCAGCAGTGAATCAGGGTTGGATCAGCCCCAGCATTTT	CASSESGLDQPQHF
.	TRBV2	TRBD1	TRBJ2-1	TGTGCCAGCATGCAGGGGGCAACAAATGAGCAGTTCTTC	CASMQGATNEQFF
.	TRBV5-1	.	TRBJ1-4	TGCGCCAGCAGCTTGGGAGGGACCGCAACTAATGAAAAACTGTTTTTT	CASSLGGTATNEKLFF